This T cell receptor beta chain derives from a study of cytomegalovirus exposure and HLA in healthy donors. General study findings and limits: In a later analysis, the majority of CMV-associated beta chains seemingly showed HLA restriction.

To note about this clone: Its specificity is unknown.

A multiplex PCR was run with 60 Vbeta primers and 13 Jbeta primers. Assay: immunoSEQ multiplex PCR; the TCRdb copy retains only in-frame clones and omits some. Among about 140,000 clones listed, 80% were seen once. Likely unrecorded immune exposures existed in these nominally healthy donors. There are 14 residues in the CDR3. Looked up from germline, CDR1 is MNHEY and CDR2 is SMNVEV (reference sequence). J lost 7 bases, V lost 5 bases, and 9 bases had no gene match. The origin of this receptor is a male donor in good health and CMV-seronegative. The sample consisted of PBMCs. The chain joins TRBV27 to TRBJ2-7, with 9 bases identical to TRBD2. CDR3 nucleotides: TGTGCCAGCAGTCCCGGGACCGCGGGGGGGGAGCAGTACTTC. The encoded protein is CASSPGTAGGEQYF.